The rows below give T cell receptor beta chains drawn from one sample of a study of T cell repertoires in cytomegalovirus infection. TCRdb analysed the reads with MiXCR anew, one entry per CDR3 protein. The sample holds around 180,000 distinct CDR3 sequences, approximately 28% seen once. The sample was PBMCs. These receptors were obtained from a human donor in good health (CMV status not recorded). Some clones in this sample may be carry-over from other donors' samples. The CDR3 runs from the conserved cysteine through the conserved F or W. Fields, in order: J gene, D gene, V gene, clone size, CDR3 protein, CDR3 DNA. The D gene is left open where the match is weak. The size of a clone is reported for some rows only, either as once, few or many, or as a class for expanded clones.

>TRBJ1-2|TRBD1|TRBV10-3|once
CAISETGQGPYGYTF
TGTGCCATCAGTGAAACGGGACAGGGGCCCTATGGCTACACCTTC
>TRBJ1-1|TRBD1|TRBV18|-
CASSPPNRGGDTEAFF
TGTGCCAGCTCACCACCGAACAGGGGGGGGGACACTGAAGCTTTCTTT
>TRBJ2-2|-|TRBV18|few
CASSRGPNTGELFF
TGTGCCAGCTCGAGGGGCCCCAACACCGGGGAGCTGTTTTTT
>TRBJ2-3|-|TRBV7-9|few
CASSSAGTSWYF
TGTGCCAGCAGCTCCGCCGGGACGAGCTGGTATTTT
>TRBJ2-3|-|TRBV11-2|-
CASSLYAEGDTQYF
TGTGCCAGCAGCTTATACGCAGAAGGGGATACGCAGTATTTT
>TRBJ2-1|-|TRBV19|-
CASSRREDEQFF
TGTGCCAGTAGTCGGAGGGAGGATGAGCAGTTCTTC
>TRBJ2-3|TRBD2|TRBV6-2/TRBV6-3|-
CASSRLAGTDTQYF
TGTGCCAGCAGCCGCCTAGCGGGCACAGATACGCAGTATTTT
>TRBJ2-3|TRBD1|TRBV7-4|-
CASSLGDSLYGPDTQYF
TGTGCCAGCAGCTTAGGGGACAGCCTCTACGGTCCAGATACGCAGTATTTT
>TRBJ1-1|-|TRBV7-3|-
CASSYTTGLGNAEAFF
TGTGCCAGCAGCTATACGACCGGGTTGGGGAACGCTGAAGCTTTCTTT
>TRBJ2-3|-|TRBV15|-
CATSRDQGPTDTQYF
TGTGCCACCAGCAGAGATCAGGGACCCACAGATACGCAGTATTTT
>TRBJ2-3|-|TRBV11-2|-
CAISSRTRTDTQYF
TGTGCCATCAGCTCCCGGACTCGCACAGATACGCAGTATTTT
>TRBJ1-6|-|TRBV10-2|few
CASGPDLTPLHF
TGCGCCAGCGGACCAGACCTGACACCCCTCCACTTT
>TRBJ1-1|TRBD1|TRBV5-1|-
CASSLRSGGQFNTEAFF
TGCGCCAGCAGCTTGCGAAGTGGGGGACAGTTCAACACTGAAGCTTTCTTT
>TRBJ2-7|TRBD2|TRBV6-2/TRBV6-3|-
CASSGGTSGGNEQYF
TGTGCCAGCAGTGGCGGGACTAGCGGGGGGAACGAGCAGTACTTC
>TRBJ2-1|TRBD2|TRBV30|few
CAWSVSTSGGNEQFF
TGTGCCTGGAGTGTATCGACTAGCGGGGGGAATGAGCAGTTCTTC
>TRBJ1-5|-|TRBV6-5|few
CASSNPGRQPQHF
TGTGCCAGCAGTAACCCAGGGCGTCAGCCCCAGCATTTT